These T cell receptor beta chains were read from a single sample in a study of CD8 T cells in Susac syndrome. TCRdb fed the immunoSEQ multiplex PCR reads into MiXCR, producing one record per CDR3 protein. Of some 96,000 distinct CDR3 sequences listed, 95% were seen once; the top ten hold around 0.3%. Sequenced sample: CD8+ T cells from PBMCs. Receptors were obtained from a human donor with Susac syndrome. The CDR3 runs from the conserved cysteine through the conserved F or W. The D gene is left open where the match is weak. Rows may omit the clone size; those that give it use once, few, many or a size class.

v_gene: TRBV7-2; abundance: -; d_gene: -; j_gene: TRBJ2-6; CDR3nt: TGTGCCAGCAGCGCTAGGGGCTCTGGGGCCAACGTCCTGACTTTC; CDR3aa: CASSARGSGANVLTF
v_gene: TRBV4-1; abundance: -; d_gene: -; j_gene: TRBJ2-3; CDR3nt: TGCGCCAGCAGATCCACTCCAATGGGAGATACGCAGTATTTT; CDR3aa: CASRSTPMGDTQYF
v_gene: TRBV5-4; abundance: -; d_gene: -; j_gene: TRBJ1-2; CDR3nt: TGTGCCAGCAGCTTGGACAGGGTGAAATATGGCTACACCTTC; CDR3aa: CASSLDRVKYGYTF
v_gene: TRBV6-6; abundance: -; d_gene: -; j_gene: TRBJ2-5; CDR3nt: TGTGCCAGCAGTTACTGGGTAGAAAGGTCAGAGACCCAGTACTTC; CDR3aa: CASSYWVERSETQYF
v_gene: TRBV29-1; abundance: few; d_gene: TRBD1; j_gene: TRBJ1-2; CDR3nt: TGCAGCGTGACACTCCGACAGGGGTACTATGGCTACACCTTC; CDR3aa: CSVTLRQGYYGYTF
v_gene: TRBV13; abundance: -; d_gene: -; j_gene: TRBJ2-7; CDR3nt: TGTGCCAGCAGCTTAATGCGGCAGACCTCCTACGAGCAGTACTTC; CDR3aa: CASSLMRQTSYEQYF
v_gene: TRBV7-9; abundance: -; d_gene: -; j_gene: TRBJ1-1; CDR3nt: TGTGCCAGCAGCTTAGTATCGGGGGCGCCTGAAGCTTTCTTT; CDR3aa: CASSLVSGAPEAFF
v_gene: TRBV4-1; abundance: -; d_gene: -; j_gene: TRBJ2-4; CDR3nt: TGCGCCAGCAGCCATAGTGGATTACTGGGGGACAACATTCAGTACTTC; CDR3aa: CASSHSGLLGDNIQYF
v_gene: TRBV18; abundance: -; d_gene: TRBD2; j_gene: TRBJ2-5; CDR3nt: TGTGCCAGCTCACCACCGGGGCGGGAGCTTGAGACCCAGTACTTC; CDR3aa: CASSPPGRELETQYF
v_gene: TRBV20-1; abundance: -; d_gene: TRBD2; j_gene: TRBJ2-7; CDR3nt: TGCAGTGGACTAGCGGGAACGTACGAGCAGTACTTC; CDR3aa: CSGLAGTYEQYF
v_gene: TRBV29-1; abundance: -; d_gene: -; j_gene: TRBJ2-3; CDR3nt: TGCAGCGCTTACGGACTACCTAGCACAGATACGCAGTATTTT; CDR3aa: CSAYGLPSTDTQYF
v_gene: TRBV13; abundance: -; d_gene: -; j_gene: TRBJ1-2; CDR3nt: TGTGCCAGCGGACGTTCCCCTAAGTATGGCTACACCTTC; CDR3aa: CASGRSPKYGYTF
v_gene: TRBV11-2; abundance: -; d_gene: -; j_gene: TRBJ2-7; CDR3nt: TGTGCCAGCAGCCCCACGGGGGGCGCCTACGAGCAGTACTTC; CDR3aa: CASSPTGGAYEQYF
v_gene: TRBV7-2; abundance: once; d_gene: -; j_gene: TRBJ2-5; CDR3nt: TGTGCCAGCAGCTTCGACAGACAAGAGACCCAGTACTTC; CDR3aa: CASSFDRQETQYF
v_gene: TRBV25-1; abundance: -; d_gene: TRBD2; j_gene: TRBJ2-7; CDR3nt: TGTGCCAGCAGTGAATATGGGGTAGCGGGAGACTACGAGCAGTACTTC; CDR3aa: CASSEYGVAGDYEQYF
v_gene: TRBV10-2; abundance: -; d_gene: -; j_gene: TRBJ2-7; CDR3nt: TGCGCCGGCGGGTCTTACGAGCAGTACTTC; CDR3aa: CAGGSYEQYF
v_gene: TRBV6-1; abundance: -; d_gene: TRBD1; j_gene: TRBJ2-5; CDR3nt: TGTGCCAGCAGTCAGAGGACAGGGACGGACTGGGAGACCCAGTACTTC; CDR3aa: CASSQRTGTDWETQYF
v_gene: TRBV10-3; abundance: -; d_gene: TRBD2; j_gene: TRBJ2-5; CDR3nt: TGTGCCATCAAGGCGGGGGGGGTCTTAGGGACCCAGTACTTC; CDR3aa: CAIKAGGVLGTQYF
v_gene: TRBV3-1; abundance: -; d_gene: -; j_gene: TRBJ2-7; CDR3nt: TGTGCCAGCAGCCCCCCTCGGGGTCCACCTCAGCAGTACTTC; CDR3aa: CASSPPRGPPQQYF
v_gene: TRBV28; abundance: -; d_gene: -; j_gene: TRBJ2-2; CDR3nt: TGTGCCAGCGAGGGGACACCCACCGGGGAGCTGTTTTTT; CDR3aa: CASEGTPTGELFF
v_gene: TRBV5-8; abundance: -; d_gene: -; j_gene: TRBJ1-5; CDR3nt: TGTGCCAGCAGCTTGGCCATAGGGAAGGGTCAGCCCCAGCATTTT; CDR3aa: CASSLAIGKGQPQHF
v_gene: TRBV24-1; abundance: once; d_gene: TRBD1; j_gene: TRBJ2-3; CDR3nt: TGTGCCACCAGTGACCCCGGGACAGGGGTCACAGATACGCAGTATTTT; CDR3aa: CATSDPGTGVTDTQYF
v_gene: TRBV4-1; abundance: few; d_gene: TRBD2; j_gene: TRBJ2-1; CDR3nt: TGCGCCAGCAGCCAAGGCGAGGGAGGGTACAATGAGCAGTTCTTC; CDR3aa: CASSQGEGGYNEQFF
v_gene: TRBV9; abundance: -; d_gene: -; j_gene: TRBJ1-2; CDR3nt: TGTGCCAGCAGCGACGGGACAATTTTTGGCTACACCTTC; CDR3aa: CASSDGTIFGYTF
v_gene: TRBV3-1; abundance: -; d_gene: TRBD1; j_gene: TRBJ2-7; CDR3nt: TGTGCCAGCAGCCAAGGGCACCGGGACAGGGGCTACGAGCAGTACTTC; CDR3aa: CASSQGHRDRGYEQYF
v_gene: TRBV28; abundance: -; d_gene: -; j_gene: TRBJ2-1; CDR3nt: TGTGCCAGCAGTTTTTCCGAGGACAATGAGCAGTTCTTC; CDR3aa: CASSFSEDNEQFF
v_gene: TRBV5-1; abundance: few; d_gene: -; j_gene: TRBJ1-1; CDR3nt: TGCGCCAGCAGCTATGGGGGGAACACTGAAGCTTTCTTT; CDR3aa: CASSYGGNTEAFF
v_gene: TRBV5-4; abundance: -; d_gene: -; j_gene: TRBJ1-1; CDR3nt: TGTGCCAGCAGCTTCCGACGGTCGTTGAACACTGAAGCTTTCTTT; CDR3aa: CASSFRRSLNTEAFF
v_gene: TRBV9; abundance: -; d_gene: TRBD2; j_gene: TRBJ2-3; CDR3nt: TGTGCCAGCAGCGCCAACGTGGGACTAGCTGGTGATACGCAGTATTTT; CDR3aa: CASSANVGLAGDTQYF
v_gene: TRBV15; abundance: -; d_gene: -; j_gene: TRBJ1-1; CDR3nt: TGTGCCACCAGCAGAGAGGCAGGGTGGGGATTATTTGCCACTGAAGCTTTCTTT; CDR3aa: CATSREAGWGLFATEAFF
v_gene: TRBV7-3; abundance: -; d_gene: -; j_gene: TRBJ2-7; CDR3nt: TGTGCCAGCAGCCCAAGGGGCGGGGATTCCGAGCAGTACTTC; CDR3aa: CASSPRGGDSEQYF
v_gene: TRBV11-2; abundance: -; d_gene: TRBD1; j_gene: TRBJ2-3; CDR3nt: TGTGCCAGCAGCTTAGCCAGGACAGGGGGGGCAGATACGCAGTATTTT; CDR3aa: CASSLARTGGADTQYF
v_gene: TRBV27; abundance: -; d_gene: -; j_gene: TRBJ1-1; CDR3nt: TGTGCCAGCAGTTTAGTAGAGAACACTGAAGCTTTCTTT; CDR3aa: CASSLVENTEAFF
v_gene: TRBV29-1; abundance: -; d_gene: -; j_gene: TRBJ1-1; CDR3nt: TGCAGCGTTGTCTGGATGAACACTGAAGCTTTCTTT; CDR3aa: CSVVWMNTEAFF
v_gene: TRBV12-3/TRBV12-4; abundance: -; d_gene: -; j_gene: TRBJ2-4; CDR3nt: TGTGCCAGCAGTTTACCCGGGTCAGCCAAAAACATTCAGTACTTC; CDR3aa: CASSLPGSAKNIQYF
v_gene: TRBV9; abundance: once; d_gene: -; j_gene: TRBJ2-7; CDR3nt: TGTGCCAGCAGCGGCCGGGCCGCCTCCTACGAGCAGTACTTC; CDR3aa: CASSGRAASYEQYF
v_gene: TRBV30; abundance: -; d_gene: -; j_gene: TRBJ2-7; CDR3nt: TGTGCCCGTAACCCCAGGGTTCGGAACGAGCAGTACTTC; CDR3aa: CARNPRVRNEQYF
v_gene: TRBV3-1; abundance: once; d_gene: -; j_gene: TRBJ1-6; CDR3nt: TGTGCCAGCAGCCCAAGGGTCGATTCACCCCTCCACTTT; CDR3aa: CASSPRVDSPLHF
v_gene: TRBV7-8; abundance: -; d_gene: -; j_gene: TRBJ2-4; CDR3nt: TGTGCCAGCAGCTTAGAGTTCCGCTCAGCCAAAAACATTCAGTACTTC; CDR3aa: CASSLEFRSAKNIQYF
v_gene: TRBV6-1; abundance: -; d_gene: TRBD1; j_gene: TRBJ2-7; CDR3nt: TGTGCCAGCAGTGAAGTGGGGACAGGTGCTTACGAGCAGTACTTC; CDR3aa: CASSEVGTGAYEQYF
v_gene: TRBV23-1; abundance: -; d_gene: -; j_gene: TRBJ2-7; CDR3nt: TGCGCCAGCAGCTCCGGGACATGGAACAACGAGCAGTACTTC; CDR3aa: CASSSGTWNNEQYF
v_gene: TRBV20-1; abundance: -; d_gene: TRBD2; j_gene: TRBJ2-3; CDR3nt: TGCAGTGCTCCCAATCTCAAATCACTAGTTGGGGGGGGCACAGATACGCAGTATTTT; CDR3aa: CSAPNLKSLVGGGTDTQYF
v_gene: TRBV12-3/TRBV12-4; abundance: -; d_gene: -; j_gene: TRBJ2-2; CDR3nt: TGTGCCAGCAGCATCACCGGGGAGCTGTTTTTT; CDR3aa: CASSITGELFF
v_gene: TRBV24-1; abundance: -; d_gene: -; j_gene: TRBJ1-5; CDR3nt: TGTGCCACACAGGATAGCAATCAGCCCCAGCATTTT; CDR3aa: CATQDSNQPQHF
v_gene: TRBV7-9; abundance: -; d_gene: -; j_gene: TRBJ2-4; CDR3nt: TGTGCCAGCAGCTTAGAGGAAGGCATAGCCAAAAACATTCAGTACTTC; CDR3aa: CASSLEEGIAKNIQYF
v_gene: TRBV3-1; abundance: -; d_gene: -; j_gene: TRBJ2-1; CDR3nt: TGTGCCAGCAGCCAAGAGGTAGGGGACAACTACAATGAGCAGTTCTTC; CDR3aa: CASSQEVGDNYNEQFF